This T cell receptor beta chain was captured by sequencing in a study of naive and memory T cell subsets. Both TRBC1 and TRBC2 were covered by a beta constant-region primer of two equimolar oligonucleotides. Ligated cDNA was amplified by four rounds of PCR with nested alpha and beta constant-region primers and SP2. TCRdb passed the UMI-ligation and nested PCR reads through MiXCR, listing each CDR3 protein once. This sample has roughly 21,000 distinct CDR3 sequences, with 8% to 13% found just once. CDR1 and CDR2 from the germline V gene are SNHLY and FYNNEI. The CDR3 runs to 13 residues. The V end lost 1 base, the J end lost 8 bases, and 11 bases lay between the germline ends. This clonotype was seen ten or more times.

This TCR came from a human donor in good health. Sequenced sample: central memory CD8+ T cells from blood. The rearrangement links TRBV2 to TRBJ1-1; possible D gene TRBD1, 5 bases. CDR3 sequence reads: CASSEGGVSEAFF. The CDR3 nucleotides read TGTGCCAGCAGTGAAGGGGGCGTCTCAGAAGCTTTCTTT.